This TCR beta chain was found in a study of T-cell memory formation after mild COVID-19. Across the whole study: TCR clusters were largely donor specific. Study results and limitations: Memory sampled before infection contained some responding clones, suggesting cross-reactive memory joined.

This clonotype was picked up a small number of times. The antigen remains unidentified. 5'RACE, which relied on constant-segment primers, yielded TCR alpha and TCR beta cDNA libraries carrying sample barcodes and UMIs. TCRdb used MiXCR to reprocess the 5' RACE reads, holding one entry per CDR3 protein. The table has approximately 190,000 distinct CDR3 sequences, approximately 16% seen once; the top ten hold 2% to 2.5%. The CDR3 totals 12 residues. From germline, CDR1 is SGHRS and CDR2 YFSETQ. The germline V and J ends were trimmed by 3 bases and 3 bases, with 7 bases remaining between them. The sequence derives from an adult woman who had mild COVID-19 (a few samples of this study predate the infection). Cell type and time point are not known. This rearrangement joins TRBV5-1 to TRBJ2-7; the D gene is possibly TRBD2 (5 bases). The sequenced sample was PBMCs or a T cell subset sorted from them (not recorded which). The CDR3 DNA reads TGCGCCAGCAGCTCCGGGGTCTACGAGCAGTACTTC. Protein: CASSSGVYEQYF.